The clone carrying this TCR beta chain was picked up a small number of times. As yet, its antigen is unknown. The CDR3 has 16 amino acids. The germline V gene has CDR1 SGHAT and CDR2 FQNNGV. Trimming took 4 bases from V and 7 from J; bases not matched to a gene: 12. This sample was taken from a study of regulatory T cells in long-lasting Graves disease. The time point here: persistent/refractory GD, antithyroid drugs over 5 years with positive TRAb. The TCR library was made from RNA extracted from PBMCs. Patients were from an endocrinology department in Xi'an, China. The TCR beta library used iRepertoire HTBI primers with Arm-PCR amplification of CDR3. Per the original methods: The samples included roughly 62 TRBV and under 15 TRBJ segments. TCRdb redid the calling of the multiplex PCR reads with MiXCR, one entry per CDR3 protein. These V and J calls are TCRdb output, not the study's own analysis. The table shows hundreds of thousands of distinct CDR3 sequences, with roughly 30% occurring only once.

Points from the study as a whole: TRBV28, TRBJ1-2 and TRBJ2-5 were segments that persistent disease favored.

The material sequenced was peripheral blood mononuclear cells (PBMCs), taken when the disease was refractory, from a patient treated with antithyroid drugs. The chain recombines TRBV11-2 with TRBJ1-4; 7 nucleotides agree with TRBD1. The receptor comes from a female donor with Graves disease. DNA of the CDR3: TGTGCCAGCAGCTACGGGACAGTGGGGTGGGGTGAAAAACTGTTTTTT. Its translation: CASSYGTVGWGEKLFF.